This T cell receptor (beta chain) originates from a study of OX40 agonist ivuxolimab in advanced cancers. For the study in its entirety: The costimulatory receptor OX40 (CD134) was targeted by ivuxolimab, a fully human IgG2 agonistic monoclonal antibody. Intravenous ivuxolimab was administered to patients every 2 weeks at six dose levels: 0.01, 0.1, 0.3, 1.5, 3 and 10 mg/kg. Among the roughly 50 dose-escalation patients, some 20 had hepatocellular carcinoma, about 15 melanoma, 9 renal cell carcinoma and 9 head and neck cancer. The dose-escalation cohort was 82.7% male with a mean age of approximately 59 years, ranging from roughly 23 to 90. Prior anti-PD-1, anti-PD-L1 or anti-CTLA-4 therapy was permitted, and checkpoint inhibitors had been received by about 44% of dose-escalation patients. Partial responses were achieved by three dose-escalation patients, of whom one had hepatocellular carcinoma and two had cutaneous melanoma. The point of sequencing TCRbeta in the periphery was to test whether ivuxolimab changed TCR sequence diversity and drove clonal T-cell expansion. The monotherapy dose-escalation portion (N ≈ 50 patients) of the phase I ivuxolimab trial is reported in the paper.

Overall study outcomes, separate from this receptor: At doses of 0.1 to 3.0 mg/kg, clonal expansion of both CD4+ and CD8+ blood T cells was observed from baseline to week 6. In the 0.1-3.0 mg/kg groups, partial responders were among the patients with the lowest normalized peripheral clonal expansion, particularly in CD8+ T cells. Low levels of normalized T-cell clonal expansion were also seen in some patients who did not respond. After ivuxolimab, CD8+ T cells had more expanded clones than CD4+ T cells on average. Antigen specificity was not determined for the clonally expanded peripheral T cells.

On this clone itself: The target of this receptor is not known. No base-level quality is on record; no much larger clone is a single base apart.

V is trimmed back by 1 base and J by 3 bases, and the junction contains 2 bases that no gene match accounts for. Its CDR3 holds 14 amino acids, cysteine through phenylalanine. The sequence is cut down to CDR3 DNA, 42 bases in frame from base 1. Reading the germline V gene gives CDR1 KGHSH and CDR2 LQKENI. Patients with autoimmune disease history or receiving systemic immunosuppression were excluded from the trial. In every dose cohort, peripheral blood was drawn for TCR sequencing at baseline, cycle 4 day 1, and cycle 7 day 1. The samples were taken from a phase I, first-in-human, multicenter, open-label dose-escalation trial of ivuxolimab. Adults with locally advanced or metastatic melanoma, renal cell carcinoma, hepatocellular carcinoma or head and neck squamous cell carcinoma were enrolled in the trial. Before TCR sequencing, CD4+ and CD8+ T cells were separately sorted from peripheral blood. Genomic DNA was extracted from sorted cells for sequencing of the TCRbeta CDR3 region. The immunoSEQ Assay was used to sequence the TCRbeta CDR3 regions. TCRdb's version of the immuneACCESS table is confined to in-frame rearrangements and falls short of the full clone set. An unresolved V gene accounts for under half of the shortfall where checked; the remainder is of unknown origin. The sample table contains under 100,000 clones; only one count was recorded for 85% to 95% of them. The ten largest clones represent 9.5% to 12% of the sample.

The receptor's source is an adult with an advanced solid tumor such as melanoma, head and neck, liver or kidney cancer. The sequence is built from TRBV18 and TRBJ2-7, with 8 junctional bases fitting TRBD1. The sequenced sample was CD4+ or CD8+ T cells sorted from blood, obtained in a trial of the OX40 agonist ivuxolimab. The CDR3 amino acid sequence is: CASSPRDRYYEQYF. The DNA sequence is TGTGCCAGCTCACCACGGGACAGGTACTACGAGCAGTACTTC.